The next 22 T cell receptor beta chains were all read from a single sample in a study of post-analysis software for immune sequencing data. Study-level points and caveats: Elevated frequency relative to controls characterized 4 or 5 TRBV segments in patients, TRBV5-6, TRBV5-1 and TRBV20-1 among them.

Antigens for these TCRs are unknown. The library was made from cDNA and included unique molecular identifiers. Via MiXCR, TCRdb re-called the PCR reads, giving one row per CDR3 protein. This sample yields hundreds of thousands of distinct CDR3 sequences, of which approximately 30% are seen a single time; around 0.6% belongs to the top ten. The sequencing sample was made of blood. These receptors originate from a girl aged 5-17 years with multiple sclerosis.

The chain links TRBV14 to TRBJ2-1; tentative D call: TRBD2 (6 bases). The CDR3 runs 15 residues. The V end lost 0 bases, the J end lost 5 bases, and 11 bases lay between the germline ends. Per the germline V gene, CDR1 is SGHDN and CDR2 is FVKESK. CDR3 coding DNA: TGTGCCAGCAGCCAAGATCCGTGGAGGGACAATGAGCAGTTCTTC. It codes for CASSQDPWRDNEQFF.

Remarks on this clonotype: One end of the junction fails to match germline, which may point to a read error. The J gene is TRBJ2-1, the V gene TRBV6-5; 14 bases agree with TRBD2. Germline-derived CDR1 and CDR2 are MNHEY and SVGAGI. The CDR3 extends over 15 amino acids. CDR3 DNA: TGTGCCAGCCGGACTAGCGGGGGGCATCACAATGAGCAGTGCTTC. Its protein product is CASRTSGGHHNEQCF.

This chain connects TRBV15 to TRBJ2-4, with D perhaps matching TRBD1 (5 bases). Germline loops: CDR1 LNHNV, CDR2 YYDKDF (reference sequence). This CDR3 contains 15 residues. Deletions cut 0 bases from V and 2 bases from J, with 8 bases between. CDR3 nucleotides: TGTGCCACCAGCAGAGATCCAGGGACCAAAAACATTCAGTACTTC. Encoded protein: CATSRDPGTKNIQYF.

The chain has TRBV3-1 and TRBJ1-5; the match to TRBD1 covers 7 bases. In germline, CDR1 is LGHDT, CDR2 YNNKEL (reference sequence). V dropped 0 bases and J dropped 4; count of bases not matched to a gene: 3. This CDR3 comprises 15 residues. CDR3 sequence: CASSQDATGNQPQHF. For the CDR3, the DNA is TGTGCCAGCAGCCAAGATGCGACAGGGAATCAGCCCCAGCATTTT.

This clonotype showed up just a few times. The chain uses TRBV18 and TRBJ1-1, with a tentative D call TRBD1 (5 bases). With 4 bases removed from V and 5 bases from J, the gap between germline ends came to 11 bases. This CDR3 has 13 residues. CDR1 and CDR2 from the germline V gene are KGHSH and LQKENI. In DNA form, the CDR3 reads TGTGCCAGCTCACGCCCGGGGGAGACTGAAGCTTTCTTT. Translating it yields CASSRPGETEAFF.

This clonotype was picked up a small number of times. This chain links TRBV7-2 with TRBJ2-1; D gene unclear. The germline gives CDR1 SGHTA, CDR2 FQGNSA. The germline V and J ends were trimmed by 5 bases and 10 bases, with 15 bases remaining between them. The CDR3 runs to 13 residues. CDR3 region: CASSPQPPTEQFF. CDR3 bases: TGTGCCAGCAGCCCCCAGCCCCCGACGGAGCAGTTCTTC.

A note on this clonotype: It is likely a read error, because the conserved phenylalanine at the end of the CDR3 is missing. This rearrangement joins TRBV10-3 to TRBJ2-5, with TRBD2 as a possible D gene (5 bases). The germline CDR1 and CDR2 sequences are ENHRY and SYGVKD. The CDR3 is made up of 13 amino acids. The CDR3 loop reads CTISDYNQETQYC. CDR3 nucleotides: TGTACCATCAGTGACTACAACCAAGAGACCCAGTACTGC.

This clonotype came up many times. J is TRBJ2-5 and V is TRBV29-1; D call uncertain. CDR3 size: 12 residues. Germline V lookup: CDR1 SQVTM, CDR2 ANQGSEA. V was pared by 4 bases and J by 5 bases, with 11 bases between. CDR3 nucleotides: TGCAGCGTTGTAGGGCCCCGGGAGACCCAGTACTTC. The encoded protein is CSVVGPRETQYF.

The rearrangement uses TRBV20-1 and TRBJ2-7; TRBD2 matches at 11 bases. CDR3 size: 15 residues. In germline, CDR1 is DFQATT, CDR2 SNEGSKA (reference sequence). V lost 3 bases and J lost 3; bases outside the gene matches: 7. The CDR3 sequence is CSARVLAGASYEQYF. The CDR3, as DNA: TGCAGTGCTAGGGTACTAGCGGGAGCTAGCTACGAGCAGTACTTC.

This clonotype was recorded at least ten times. The V gene is TRBV12-3 or TRBV12-4, the J gene TRBJ2-7; D might be TRBD1 (5 bases). The CDR3 has 14 amino acids. Trimming shortened V by 1 base and J by 0 bases, and 7 bases separated the two germline ends. In DNA form, the CDR3 reads TGTGCCAGCAGTTTAGGGACACTCTCCTACGAGCAGTACTTC. As protein: CASSLGTLSYEQYF.

A few counts support this clonotype. The chain has TRBV7-2 and TRBJ1-4; D unresolved. Germline V gene lookup returns CDR1 SGHTA and CDR2 FQGNSA. CDR3 length: 16 amino acids. The V and J ends lost 1 base and 3 bases respectively, with 12 bases between them. The chain's CDR3 is CASSLGRKASNEKLFF. The DNA for the CDR3 is TGTGCCAGCAGCTTAGGCCGAAAGGCGTCTAATGAAAAACTGTTTTTT. The whole variable domain, filled in from reference TRBV7-2 and TRBJ1-4, reads GAGVSQSPSNKVTEKGKDVELRCDPISGHTALYWYRQSLGQGLEFLIYFQGNSAPDKSGLPSDRFSAERTGGSVSTLTIQRTQQEDSAVYLCASSLGRKASNEKLFFGSGTQLSVL.

Points on this clonotype: One end of the junction varies from germline; a read error may be responsible. The rearrangement links TRBV15 to TRBJ1-2; TRBD1 might be the D (5 bases). The CDR3 covers 15 residues. The germline gives CDR1 LNHNV, CDR2 YYDKDF (reference sequence). The CDR3 spells CATGRDYGGDYGYTF. The CDR3, as DNA: TGTGCCACCGGCAGAGATTATGGGGGGGACTATGGCTACACCTTC. The entire variable domain, with the rest obtained from reference TRBV15 and TRBJ1-2, is as follows: DAMVIQNPRYQVTQFGKPVTLSCSQTLNHNVMYWYQQKSSQAPKLLFHYYDKDFNNEADTPDNFQSRRPNTSFCFLDIRSPGLGDTAMYLCATGRDYGGDYGYTFGSGTRLTVV.

This clonotype showed up many times. The chain employs TRBV12-3 or TRBV12-4 and TRBJ1-5, with 9 bases lining up with TRBD1. This CDR3 contains 15 residues. The junction had 9 bases not matched to a gene; V was cut back by 6 bases and J by 6 bases. The CDR3 DNA reads as TGTGCCAGCAGCCAGGACAGGGGCGCTGCTCAGCCCCAGCATTTT. Its protein product is CASSQDRGAAQPQHF.

The rearrangement joins TRBV29-1 to TRBJ2-1; D ambiguous. CDR1 and CDR2 from the germline V gene are SQVTM and ANQGSEA. V gave up 3 bases and J gave up 6 bases, with 24 bases separating them. This CDR3 contains 17 residues. The CDR3: CSVEAPAGGETFNEQFF. CDR3 bases: TGCAGCGTTGAGGCTCCGGCTGGCGGAGAAACGTTCAATGAGCAGTTCTTC.

This chain connects TRBV20-1 to TRBJ2-3; TRBD2 agrees at 14 bases. V dropped 1 base and J dropped 1; count of bases not matched to a gene: 13. Looked up from germline, CDR1 is DFQATT and CDR2 is SNEGSKA (reference sequence). The CDR3 loop spans 20 amino acids. DNA for the CDR3: TGCAGTGCTAGAGGGGGGACTAGCGGGAGTAGGAGGGACGGCACAGATACGCAGTATTTT. Its translation is CSARGGTSGSRRDGTDTQYF.

The J gene is TRBJ2-7, the V gene TRBV18; 8 positions agree with TRBD1. The germline CDR1 and CDR2 sequences are KGHSH and LQKENI. Trimming took 5 bases from V and 0 from J; bases not matched to a gene: 6. The CDR3 covers 15 residues. CDR3 DNA sequence: TGTGCCAGCTCATGGGGACAGGCTAGCTCCTACGAGCAGTACTTC. It encodes CASSWGQASSYEQYF.

This clonotype has only a few counts. The chain joins TRBV27 to TRBJ2-7; D may be TRBD2 (6 bases). In germline, CDR1 is MNHEY, CDR2 SMNVEV (reference sequence). CDR3 length: 17 amino acids. Deletions cut 5 bases from V and 0 bases from J, with 20 bases between. The CDR3 DNA reads as TGTGCCAGCAGTAAACGCCGGCGGCGGGAAAACTCCTACGAGCAGTACTTC. Amino acids: CASSKRRRRENSYEQYF.

Comments on this clonotype: An end of the junction differs from the germline gene, which may be a read error. The chain recombines TRBV4-3 with TRBJ1-2; D remains unclear. Germline loops: CDR1 LGHNA, CDR2 YSLEER. The CDR3 spans 12 residues. The CDR3 protein is CASSHSGNGHTF. As DNA, the CDR3 is TGCGCCAGCAGCCACTCGGGGAATGGCCACACCTTC.

This clonotype has more than one count but fewer than ten. The gene calls are TRBV6-5 and TRBJ1-2; 11 nucleotides match TRBD1. CDR3 length: 17 amino acids. The junction had 6 bases not matched to a gene; V was cut back by 0 bases and J by 3 bases. The germline V gene has CDR1 MNHEY and CDR2 SVGAGI. Here the CDR3 DNA reads TGTGCCAGCAGTTACTCGGGGACAGGGGGACTTTACTATGGCTACACCTTC. It encodes CASSYSGTGGLYYGYTF.

The chain employs TRBV20-1 and TRBJ2-3; the D is unclear. The CDR3 length is 16 residues. V dropped 1 base and J dropped 1 base, with 15 bases sitting between them. From germline, CDR1 is DFQATT and CDR2 SNEGSKA (reference sequence). The CDR3 region is CSARALRMQGTDTQYF. In nucleotides, the CDR3 is TGCAGTGCTAGAGCTCTACGGATGCAGGGCACAGATACGCAGTATTTT.

The gene calls are TRBV20-1 and TRBJ2-3; 11 bases agree with TRBD2. With V trimmed by 4 bases and J by 4 bases, 7 bases remained unmatched. Germline V gene sequence: CDR1 DFQATT, CDR2 SNEGSKA (reference sequence). The CDR3 is 15 amino acids. The CDR3 nucleotides are TGCAGTGCTACCTCACTAGCGGGAGAGGCAGATACGCAGTATTTT. Translation gives CSATSLAGEADTQYF.

There are a few counts of this clonotype. The V and J genes are TRBV10-2 and TRBJ2-5, with 12 bases lining up with TRBD2. The J call is uncertain, as TRBJ2-7 better fits the DNA end. Germline V CDR1 and CDR2: WSHSY, SAAADI. The CDR3 consists of 16 residues. The CDR3, as DNA: TGCGCCAGCAGTTTCCGAGGAACTAGCGGGAGGTACGAGCAGTACTTC. This encodes CASSFRGTSGRYEQYF.